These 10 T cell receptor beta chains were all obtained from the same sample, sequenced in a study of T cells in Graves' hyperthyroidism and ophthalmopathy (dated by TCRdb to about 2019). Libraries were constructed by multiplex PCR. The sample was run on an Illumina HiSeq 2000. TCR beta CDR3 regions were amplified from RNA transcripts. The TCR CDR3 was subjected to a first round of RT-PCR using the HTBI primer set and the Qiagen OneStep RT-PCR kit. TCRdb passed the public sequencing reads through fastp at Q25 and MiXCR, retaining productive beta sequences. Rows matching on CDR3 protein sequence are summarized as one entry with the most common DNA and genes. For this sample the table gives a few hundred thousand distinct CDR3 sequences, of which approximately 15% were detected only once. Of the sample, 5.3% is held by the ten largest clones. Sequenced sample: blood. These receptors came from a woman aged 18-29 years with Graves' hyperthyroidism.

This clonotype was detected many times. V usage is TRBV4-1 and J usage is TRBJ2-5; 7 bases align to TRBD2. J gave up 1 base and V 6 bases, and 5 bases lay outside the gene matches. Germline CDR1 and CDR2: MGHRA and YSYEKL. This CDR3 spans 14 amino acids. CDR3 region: CASRAGVFQETQYF. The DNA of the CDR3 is TGCGCCAGCAGGGCGGGGGTGTTCCAAGAGACCCAGTACTTC.

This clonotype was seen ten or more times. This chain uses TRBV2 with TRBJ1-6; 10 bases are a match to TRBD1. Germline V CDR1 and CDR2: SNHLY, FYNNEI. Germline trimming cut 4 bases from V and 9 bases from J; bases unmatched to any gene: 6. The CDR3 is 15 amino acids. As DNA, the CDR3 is TGTGCCAGCAGTGCTAGGAGGACAGGGGGTTCACCCCTCCACTTT. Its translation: CASSARRTGGSPLHF.

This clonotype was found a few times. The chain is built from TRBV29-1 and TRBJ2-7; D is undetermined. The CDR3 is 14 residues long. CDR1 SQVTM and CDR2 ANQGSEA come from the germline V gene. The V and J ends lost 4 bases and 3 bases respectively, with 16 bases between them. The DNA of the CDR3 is TGCAGCGTTGTTCTATCCTACGAGGTCTACGAGCAGTACTTC. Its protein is CSVVLSYEVYEQYF.

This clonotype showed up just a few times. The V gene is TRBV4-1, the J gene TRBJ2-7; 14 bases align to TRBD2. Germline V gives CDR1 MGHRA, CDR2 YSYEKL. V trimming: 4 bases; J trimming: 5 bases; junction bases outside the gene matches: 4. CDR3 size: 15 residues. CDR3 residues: CASSRGLAGANEQYF. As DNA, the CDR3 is TGCGCCAGCAGCCGGGGACTAGCGGGAGCGAACGAGCAGTACTTC.

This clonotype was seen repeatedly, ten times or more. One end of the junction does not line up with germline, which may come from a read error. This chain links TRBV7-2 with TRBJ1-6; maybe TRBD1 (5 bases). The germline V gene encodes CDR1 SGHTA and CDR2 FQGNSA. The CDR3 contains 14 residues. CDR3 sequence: CANSLGTEGSPLHF. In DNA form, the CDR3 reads TGTGCCAACAGCTTAGGGACGGAGGGCTCACCCCTCCACTTT.

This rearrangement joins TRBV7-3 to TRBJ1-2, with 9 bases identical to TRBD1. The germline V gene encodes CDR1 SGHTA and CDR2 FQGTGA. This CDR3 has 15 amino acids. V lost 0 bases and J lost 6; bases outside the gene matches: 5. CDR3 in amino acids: CASSLTGTGSDGYTF. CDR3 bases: TGTGCCAGCAGCTTAACCGGGACAGGGTCGGATGGCTACACCTTC.

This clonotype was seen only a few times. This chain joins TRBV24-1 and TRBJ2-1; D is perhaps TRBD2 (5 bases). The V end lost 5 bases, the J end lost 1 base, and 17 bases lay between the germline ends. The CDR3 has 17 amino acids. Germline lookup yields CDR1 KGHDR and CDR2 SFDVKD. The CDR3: CATSGSEATRSYNEQFF. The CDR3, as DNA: TGTGCCACCAGTGGTTCGGAGGCTACTCGATCCTACAATGAGCAGTTCTTC.

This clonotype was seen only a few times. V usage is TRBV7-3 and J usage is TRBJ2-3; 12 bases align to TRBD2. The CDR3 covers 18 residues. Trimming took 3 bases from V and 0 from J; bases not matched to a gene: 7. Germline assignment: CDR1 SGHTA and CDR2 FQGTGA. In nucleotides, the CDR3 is TGTGCCAGCAGCTTCCTAGCGGGAGGGACGGGGAGCACAGATACGCAGTATTTT. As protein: CASSFLAGGTGSTDTQYF.

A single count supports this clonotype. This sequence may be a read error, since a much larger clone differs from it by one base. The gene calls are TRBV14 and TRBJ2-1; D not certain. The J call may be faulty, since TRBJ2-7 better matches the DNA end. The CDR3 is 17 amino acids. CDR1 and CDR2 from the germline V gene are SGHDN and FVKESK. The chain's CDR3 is CASSQDLGRSSYNEQYF. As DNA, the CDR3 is TGTGCCAGCAGCCAAGATCTGGGCCGTAGCTCCTACAATGAGCAGTACTTC.

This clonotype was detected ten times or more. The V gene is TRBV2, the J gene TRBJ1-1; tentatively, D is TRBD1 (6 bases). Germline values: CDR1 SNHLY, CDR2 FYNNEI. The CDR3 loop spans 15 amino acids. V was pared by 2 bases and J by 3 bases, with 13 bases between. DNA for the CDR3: TGTGCCAGCAGTGAATTCAGGGGATTGGACACTGAAGCTTTCTTT. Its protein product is CASSEFRGLDTEAFF.